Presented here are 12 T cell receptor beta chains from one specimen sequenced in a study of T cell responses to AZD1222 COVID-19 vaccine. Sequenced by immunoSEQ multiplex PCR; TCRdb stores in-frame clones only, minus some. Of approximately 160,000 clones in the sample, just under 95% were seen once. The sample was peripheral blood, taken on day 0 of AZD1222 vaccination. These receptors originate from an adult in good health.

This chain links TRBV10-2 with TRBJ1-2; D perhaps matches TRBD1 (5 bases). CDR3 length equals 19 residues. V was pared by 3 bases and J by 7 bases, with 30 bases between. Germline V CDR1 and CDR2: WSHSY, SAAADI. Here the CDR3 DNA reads TGCGCCAGCAGTGACACCTTTACGCGGGGGGACCGATCCCCCCTTGGCTACACCTTC. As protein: CASSDTFTRGDRSPLGYTF.

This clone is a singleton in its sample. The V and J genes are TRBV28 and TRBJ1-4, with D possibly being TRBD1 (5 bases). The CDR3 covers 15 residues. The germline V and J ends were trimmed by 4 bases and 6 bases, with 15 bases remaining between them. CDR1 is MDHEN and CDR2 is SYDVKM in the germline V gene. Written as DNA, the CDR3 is TGTGCCAGCAGTTCCCATGGGGCGTTGGATGAAAAACTGTTTTTT. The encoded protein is CASSSHGALDEKLFF.

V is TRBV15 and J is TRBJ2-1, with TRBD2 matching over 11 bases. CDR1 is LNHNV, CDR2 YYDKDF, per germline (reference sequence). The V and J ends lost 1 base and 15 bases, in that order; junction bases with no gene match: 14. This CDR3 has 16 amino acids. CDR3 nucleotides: TGTGCCACCAGCAGAGTCTATTCCGCTAGCGGGGGGTTATGGTTCTTC. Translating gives CATSRVYSASGGLWFF.

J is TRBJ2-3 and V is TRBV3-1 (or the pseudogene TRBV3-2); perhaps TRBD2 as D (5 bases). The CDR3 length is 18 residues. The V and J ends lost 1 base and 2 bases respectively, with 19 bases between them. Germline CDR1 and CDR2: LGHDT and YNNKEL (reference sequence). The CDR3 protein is CASSQGGKQQHNTDTQYF. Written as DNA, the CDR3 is TGTGCCAGCAGCCAAGGAGGGAAGCAACAACACAACACAGATACGCAGTATTTT.

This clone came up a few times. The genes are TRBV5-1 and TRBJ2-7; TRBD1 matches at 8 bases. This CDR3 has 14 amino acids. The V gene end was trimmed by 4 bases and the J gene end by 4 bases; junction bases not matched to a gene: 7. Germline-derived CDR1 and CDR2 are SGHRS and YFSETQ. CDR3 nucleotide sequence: TGCGCCAGCAGCCCCGGACAGGGTAGGTACGAGCAGTACTTC. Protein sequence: CASSPGQGRYEQYF. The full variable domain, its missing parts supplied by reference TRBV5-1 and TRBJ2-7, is KAGVTQTPRYLIKTRGQQVTLSCSPISGHRSVSWYQQTPGQGLQFLFEYFSETQRNKGNFPGRFSGRQFSNSRSEMNVSTLELGDSALYLCASSPGQGRYEQYFGPGTRLTVT.

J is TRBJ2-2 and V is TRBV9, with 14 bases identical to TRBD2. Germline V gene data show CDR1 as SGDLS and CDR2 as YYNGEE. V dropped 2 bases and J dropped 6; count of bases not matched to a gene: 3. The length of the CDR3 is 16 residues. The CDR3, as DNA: TGTGCCAGCAGCGTGGCGACTAGCGGGGGGGCCGGGGAGCTGTTTTTT. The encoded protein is CASSVATSGGAGELFF.

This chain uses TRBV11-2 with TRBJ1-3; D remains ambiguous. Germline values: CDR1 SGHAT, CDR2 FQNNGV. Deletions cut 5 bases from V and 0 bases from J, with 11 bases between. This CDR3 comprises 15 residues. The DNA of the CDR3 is TGTGCCAGCAGCCCCTTTTTCAGCTCTGGAAACACCATATATTTT. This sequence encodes CASSPFFSSGNTIYF. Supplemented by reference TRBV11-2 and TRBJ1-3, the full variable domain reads EAGVAQSPRYKIIEKRQSVAFWCNPISGHATLYWYQQILGQGPKLLIQFQNNGVVDDSQLPKDRFSAERLKGVDSTLKIQPAKLEDSAVYLCASSPFFSSGNTIYFGEGSWLTVV.

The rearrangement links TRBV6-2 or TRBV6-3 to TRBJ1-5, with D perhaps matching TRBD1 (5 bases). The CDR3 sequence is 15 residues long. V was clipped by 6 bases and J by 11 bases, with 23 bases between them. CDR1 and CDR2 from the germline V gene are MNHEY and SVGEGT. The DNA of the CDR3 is TGTGCCAGCAGCGATGTGGGACGGTCGGGGGGGACCCAGCATTTT. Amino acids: CASSDVGRSGGTQHF.

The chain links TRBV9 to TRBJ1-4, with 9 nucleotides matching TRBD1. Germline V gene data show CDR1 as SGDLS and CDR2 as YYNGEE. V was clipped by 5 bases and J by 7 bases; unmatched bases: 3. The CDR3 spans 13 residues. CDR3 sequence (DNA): TGTGCCAGCAGACAGGGGGCGAGTGAAAAACTGTTTTTT. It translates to CASRQGASEKLFF. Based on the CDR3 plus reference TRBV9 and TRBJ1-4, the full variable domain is DSGVTQTPKHLITATGQRVTLRCSPRSGDLSVYWYQQSLDQGLQFLIQYYNGEERAKGNILERFSAQQFPDLHSELNLSSLELGDSALYFCASRQGASEKLFFGSGTQLSVL.

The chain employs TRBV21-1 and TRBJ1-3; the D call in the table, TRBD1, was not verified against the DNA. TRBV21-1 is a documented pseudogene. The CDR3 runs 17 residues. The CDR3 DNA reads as TGTGCCAGCAGCAAAGCTTTCCGACACCGGAATGGAAACACCATATATTTT. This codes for CASSKAFRHRNGNTIYF.

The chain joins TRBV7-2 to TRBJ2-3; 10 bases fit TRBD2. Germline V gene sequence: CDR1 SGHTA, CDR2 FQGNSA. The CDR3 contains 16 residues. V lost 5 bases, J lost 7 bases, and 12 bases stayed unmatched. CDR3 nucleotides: TGTGCCAGCAGCCTTCCTAGCGGGGGAGCCTTGAATACGCAGTATTTT. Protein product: CASSLPSGGALNTQYF.

The CDR3 DNA is TGTGCCAGTAGTATTCCCGTTGGGACTAATGAAAAACTGTTTTTT. This translates into CASSIPVGTNEKLFF. This rearrangement joins TRBV19 to TRBJ1-4; D unresolved. The germline CDR1 and CDR2 sequences are LNHDA and SQIVND (reference sequence). V shed 3 bases and J shed 2 bases, with 10 bases lying between them. This CDR3 region has 15 residues.